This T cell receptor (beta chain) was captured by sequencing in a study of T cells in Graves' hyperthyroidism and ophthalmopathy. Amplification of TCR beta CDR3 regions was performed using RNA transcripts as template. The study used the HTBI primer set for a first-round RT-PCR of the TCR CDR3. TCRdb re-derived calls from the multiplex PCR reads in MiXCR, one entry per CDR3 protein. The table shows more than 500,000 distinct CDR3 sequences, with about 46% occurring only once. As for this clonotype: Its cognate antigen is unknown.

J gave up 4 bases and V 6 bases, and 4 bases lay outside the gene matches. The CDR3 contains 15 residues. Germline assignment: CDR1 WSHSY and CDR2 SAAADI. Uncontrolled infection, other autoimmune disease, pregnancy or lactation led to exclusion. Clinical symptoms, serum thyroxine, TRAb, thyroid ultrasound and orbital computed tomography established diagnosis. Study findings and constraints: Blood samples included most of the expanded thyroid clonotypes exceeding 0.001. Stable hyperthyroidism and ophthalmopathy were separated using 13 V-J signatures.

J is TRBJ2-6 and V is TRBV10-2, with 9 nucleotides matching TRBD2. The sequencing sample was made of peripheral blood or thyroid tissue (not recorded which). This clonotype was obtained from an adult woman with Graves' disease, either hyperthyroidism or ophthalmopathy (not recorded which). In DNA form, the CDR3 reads TGCGCCAGCAGGACTAGCGGCATCGGGGCCAACGTCCTGACTTTC. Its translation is CASRTSGIGANVLTF.